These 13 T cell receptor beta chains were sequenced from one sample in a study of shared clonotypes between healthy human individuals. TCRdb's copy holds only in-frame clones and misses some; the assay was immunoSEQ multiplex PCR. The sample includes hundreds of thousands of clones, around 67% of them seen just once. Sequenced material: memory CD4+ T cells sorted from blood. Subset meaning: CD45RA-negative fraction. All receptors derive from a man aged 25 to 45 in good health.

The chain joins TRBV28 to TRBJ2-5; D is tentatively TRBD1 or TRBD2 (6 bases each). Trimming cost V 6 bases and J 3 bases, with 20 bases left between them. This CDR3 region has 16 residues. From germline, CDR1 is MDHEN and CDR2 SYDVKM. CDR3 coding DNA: TGTGCCAGCAGCATAGCCTTACCCGGGGGCAAAGAGACCCAGTACTTC. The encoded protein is CASSIALPGGKETQYF.

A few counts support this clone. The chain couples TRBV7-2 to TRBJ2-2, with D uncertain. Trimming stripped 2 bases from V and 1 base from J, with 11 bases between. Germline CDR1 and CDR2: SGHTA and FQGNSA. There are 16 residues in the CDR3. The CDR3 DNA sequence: TGTGCCAGCAGCTTACTTAGCAGGAGGAACACCGGGGAGCTGTTTTTT. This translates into CASSLLSRRNTGELFF.

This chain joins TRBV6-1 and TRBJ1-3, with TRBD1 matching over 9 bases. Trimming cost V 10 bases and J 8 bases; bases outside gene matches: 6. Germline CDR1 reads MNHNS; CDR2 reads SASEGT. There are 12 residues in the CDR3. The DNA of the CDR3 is TGTGCCACTACAGGGGGCAGGGACACCATATATTTT. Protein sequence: CATTGGRDTIYF.

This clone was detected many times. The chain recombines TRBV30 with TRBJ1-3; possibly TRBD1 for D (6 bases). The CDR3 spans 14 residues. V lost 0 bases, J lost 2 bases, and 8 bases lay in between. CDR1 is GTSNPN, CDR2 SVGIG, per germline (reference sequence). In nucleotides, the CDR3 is TGTGCCTGGAGTGTACGGACAGCTGGAAACACCATATATTTT. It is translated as CAWSVRTAGNTIYF.

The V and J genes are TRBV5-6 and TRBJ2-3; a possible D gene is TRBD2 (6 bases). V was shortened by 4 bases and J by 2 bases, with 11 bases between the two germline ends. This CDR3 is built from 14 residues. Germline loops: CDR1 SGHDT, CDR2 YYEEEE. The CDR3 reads CASSGRGFTDTQYF. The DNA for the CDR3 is TGTGCCAGCAGCGGCCGGGGGTTCACAGATACGCAGTATTTT.

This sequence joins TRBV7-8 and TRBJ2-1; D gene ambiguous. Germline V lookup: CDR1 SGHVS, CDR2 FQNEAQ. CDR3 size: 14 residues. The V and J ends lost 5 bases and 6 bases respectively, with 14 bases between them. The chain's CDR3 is CASSQRDSLNEQFF. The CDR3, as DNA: TGTGCCAGCAGCCAGCGAGACTCTCTCAATGAGCAGTTCTTC.

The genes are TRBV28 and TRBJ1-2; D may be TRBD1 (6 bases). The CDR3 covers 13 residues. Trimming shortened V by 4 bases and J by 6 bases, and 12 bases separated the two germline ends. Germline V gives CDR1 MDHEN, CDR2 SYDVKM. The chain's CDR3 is CASSSTGLDGYTF. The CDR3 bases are TGTGCCAGCAGTTCCACAGGGTTGGATGGCTACACCTTC.

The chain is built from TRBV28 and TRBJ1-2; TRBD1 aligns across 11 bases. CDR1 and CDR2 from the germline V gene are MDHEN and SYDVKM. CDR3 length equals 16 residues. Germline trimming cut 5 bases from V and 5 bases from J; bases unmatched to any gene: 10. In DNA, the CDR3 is TGTGCCAGCAGTCCCGGACAGGGGGCCTATCGGTATGGCTACACCTTC. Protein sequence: CASSPGQGAYRYGYTF.

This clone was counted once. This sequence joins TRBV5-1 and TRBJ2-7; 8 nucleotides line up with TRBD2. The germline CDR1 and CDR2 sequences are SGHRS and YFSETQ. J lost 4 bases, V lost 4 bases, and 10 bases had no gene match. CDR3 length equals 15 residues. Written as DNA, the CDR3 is TGCGCCAGCAGCCTTAGCGGGGCGGCCGGGTACGAGCAGTACTTC. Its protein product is CASSLSGAAGYEQYF.

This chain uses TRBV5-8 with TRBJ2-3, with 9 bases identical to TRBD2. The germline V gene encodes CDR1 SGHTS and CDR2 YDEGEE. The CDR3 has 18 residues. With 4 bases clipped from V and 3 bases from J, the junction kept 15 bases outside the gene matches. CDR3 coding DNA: TGTGCCAGCAGCATCACAACCGGGACTAGCAGTTCAACAGATACGCAGTATTTT. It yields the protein CASSITTGTSSSTDTQYF.

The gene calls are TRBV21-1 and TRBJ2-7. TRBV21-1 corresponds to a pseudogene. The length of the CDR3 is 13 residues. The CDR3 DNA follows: TGTGCCAGCAGCAAAGGCCACTCCTACGAGCAGTACTTC. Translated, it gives CASSKGHSYEQYF.

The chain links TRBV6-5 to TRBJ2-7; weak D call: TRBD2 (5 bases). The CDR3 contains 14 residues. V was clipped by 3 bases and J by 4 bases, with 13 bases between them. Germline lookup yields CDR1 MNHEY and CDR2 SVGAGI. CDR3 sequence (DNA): TGTGCCAGCAGTTATGCGGGCAACTTATACGAGCAGTACTTC. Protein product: CASSYAGNLYEQYF.

The CDR3 DNA follows: TGTGCCAGCAGCCACAGACAGGGCGAGGACTATGGCTACACCTTC. It encodes CASSHRQGEDYGYTF. This sequence joins TRBV7-2 and TRBJ1-2; 7 bases align to TRBD1. This CDR3 is built from 15 residues. Unmatched junction bases numbered 9, after V lost 5 bases and J lost 3 bases. The germline V gene has CDR1 SGHTA and CDR2 FQGNSA.